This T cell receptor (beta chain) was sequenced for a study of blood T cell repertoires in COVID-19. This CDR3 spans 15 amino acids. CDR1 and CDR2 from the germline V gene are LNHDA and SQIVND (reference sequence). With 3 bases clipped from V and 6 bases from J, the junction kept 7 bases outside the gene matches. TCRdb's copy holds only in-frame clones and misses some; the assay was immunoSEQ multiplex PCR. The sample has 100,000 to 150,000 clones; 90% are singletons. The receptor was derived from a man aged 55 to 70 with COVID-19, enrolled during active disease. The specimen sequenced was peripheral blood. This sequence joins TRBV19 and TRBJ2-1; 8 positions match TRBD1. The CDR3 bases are TGTGCCAGTAGTATCAGGGGGCTGACGGGCAATGAGCAGTTCTTC. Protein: CASSIRGLTGNEQFF.